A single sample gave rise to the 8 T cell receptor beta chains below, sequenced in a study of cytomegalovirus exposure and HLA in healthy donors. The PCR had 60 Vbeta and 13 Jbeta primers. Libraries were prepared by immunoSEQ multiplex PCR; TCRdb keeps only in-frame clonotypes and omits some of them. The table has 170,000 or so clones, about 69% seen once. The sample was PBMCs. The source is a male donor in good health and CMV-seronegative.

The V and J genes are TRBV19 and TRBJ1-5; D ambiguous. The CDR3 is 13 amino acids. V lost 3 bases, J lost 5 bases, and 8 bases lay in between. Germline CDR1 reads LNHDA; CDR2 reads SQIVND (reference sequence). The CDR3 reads CASSIRTYQPQHF. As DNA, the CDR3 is TGTGCCAGTAGTATTCGGACTTATCAGCCCCAGCATTTT.

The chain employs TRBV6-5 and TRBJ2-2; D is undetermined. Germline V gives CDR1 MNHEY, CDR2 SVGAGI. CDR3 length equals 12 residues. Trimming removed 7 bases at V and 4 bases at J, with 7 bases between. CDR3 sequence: CASNTLTGELFF. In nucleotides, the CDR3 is TGTGCCAGCAACACCCTCACCGGGGAGCTGTTTTTT.

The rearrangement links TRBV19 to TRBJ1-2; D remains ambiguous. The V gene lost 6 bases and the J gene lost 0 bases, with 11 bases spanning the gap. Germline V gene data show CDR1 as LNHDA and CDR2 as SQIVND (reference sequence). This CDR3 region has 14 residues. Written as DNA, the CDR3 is TGTGCCAGTAGACCAGGTTTTACTAACTATGGCTACACCTTC. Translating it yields CASRPGFTNYGYTF.

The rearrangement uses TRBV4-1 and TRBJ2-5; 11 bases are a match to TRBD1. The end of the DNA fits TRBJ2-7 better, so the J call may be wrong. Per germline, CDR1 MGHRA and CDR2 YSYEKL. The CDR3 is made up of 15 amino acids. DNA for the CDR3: TGCGCCAGCAGCCAGCGGACAGGGGGCTTCTACGAGCAGTACTTC. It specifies CASSQRTGGFYEQYF.

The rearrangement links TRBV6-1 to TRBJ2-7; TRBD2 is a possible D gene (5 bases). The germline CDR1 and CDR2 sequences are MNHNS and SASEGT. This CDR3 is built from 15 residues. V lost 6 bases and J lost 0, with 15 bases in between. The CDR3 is CASRSLDSGSYEQYF. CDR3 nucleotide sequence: TGTGCCAGCAGGTCCCTGGACTCGGGCTCCTACGAGCAGTACTTC.

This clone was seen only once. CDR3 nucleotide sequence: TGTGCCAGCAGTTCGACAGGGGCGGAAGGAAACACCATATATTTT. It codes for CASSSTGAEGNTIYF. V and J are TRBV6-5 and TRBJ1-3, with 8 bases that match TRBD1. Germline CDR1 and CDR2: MNHEY and SVGAGI. The CDR3 consists of 15 residues. V lost 4 bases and J lost 4; bases outside the gene matches: 6.

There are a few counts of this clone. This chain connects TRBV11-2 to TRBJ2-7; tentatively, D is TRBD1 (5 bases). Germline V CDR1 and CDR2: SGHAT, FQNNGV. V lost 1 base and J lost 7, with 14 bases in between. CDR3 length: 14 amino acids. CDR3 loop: CASSLAPGISEQYF. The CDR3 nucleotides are TGTGCCAGCAGCTTAGCACCAGGGATATCGGAGCAGTACTTC.

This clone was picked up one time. The CDR3 here is CSVQTDTQYF. Here the CDR3 DNA reads TGCAGCGTTCAGACAGATACGCAGTATTTT. The chain links TRBV29-1 to TRBJ2-3, with D hard to call. V lost 5 bases, J lost 3 bases, and 3 bases lay in between. The CDR3 loop spans 10 amino acids. CDR1 is SQVTM, CDR2 ANQGSEA, per germline.